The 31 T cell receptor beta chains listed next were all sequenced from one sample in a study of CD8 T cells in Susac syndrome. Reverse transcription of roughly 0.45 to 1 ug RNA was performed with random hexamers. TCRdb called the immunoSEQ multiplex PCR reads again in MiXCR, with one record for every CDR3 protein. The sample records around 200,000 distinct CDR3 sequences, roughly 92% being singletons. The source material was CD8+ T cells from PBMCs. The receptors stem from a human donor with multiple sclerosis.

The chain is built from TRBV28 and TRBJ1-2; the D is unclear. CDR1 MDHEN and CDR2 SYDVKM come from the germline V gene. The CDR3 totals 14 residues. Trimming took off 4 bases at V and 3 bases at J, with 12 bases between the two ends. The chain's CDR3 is CASSSRLRDYGYTF. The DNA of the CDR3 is TGTGCCAGCAGTTCACGTCTGCGGGACTATGGCTACACCTTC.

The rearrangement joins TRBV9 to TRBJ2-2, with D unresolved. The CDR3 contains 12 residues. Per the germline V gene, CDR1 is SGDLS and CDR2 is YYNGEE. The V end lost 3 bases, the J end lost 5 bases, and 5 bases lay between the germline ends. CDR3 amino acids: CASSAFTGELFF. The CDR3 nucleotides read TGTGCCAGCAGCGCATTTACCGGGGAGCTGTTTTTT.

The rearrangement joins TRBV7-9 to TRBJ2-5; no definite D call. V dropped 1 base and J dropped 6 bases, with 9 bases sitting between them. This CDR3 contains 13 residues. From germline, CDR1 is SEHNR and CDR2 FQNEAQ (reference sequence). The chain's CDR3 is CASSLGALQTQYF. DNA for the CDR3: TGTGCCAGCAGCTTAGGAGCCTTGCAGACCCAGTACTTC.

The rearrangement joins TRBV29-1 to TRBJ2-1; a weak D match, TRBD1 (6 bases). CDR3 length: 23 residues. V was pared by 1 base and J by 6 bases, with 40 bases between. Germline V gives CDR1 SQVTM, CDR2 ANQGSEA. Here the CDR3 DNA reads TGCAGCGTTGAAGTATGGGGGCTAACACCGCTTTCCGAAAAAAAGTTGGCCGTCAATGAGCAGTTCTTC. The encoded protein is CSVEVWGLTPLSEKKLAVNEQFF.

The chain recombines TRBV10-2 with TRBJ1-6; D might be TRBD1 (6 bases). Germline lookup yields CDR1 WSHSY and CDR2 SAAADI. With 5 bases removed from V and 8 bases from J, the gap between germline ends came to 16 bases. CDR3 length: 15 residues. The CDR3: CASSQLDRSYSPLHF. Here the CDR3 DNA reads TGCGCCAGCAGTCAGCTCGACAGGAGCTATTCACCCCTCCACTTT.

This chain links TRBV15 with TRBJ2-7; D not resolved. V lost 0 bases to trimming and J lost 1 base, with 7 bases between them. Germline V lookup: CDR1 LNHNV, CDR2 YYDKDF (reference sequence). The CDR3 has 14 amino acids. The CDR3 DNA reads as TGTGCCACCAGCAGAGAGGCGTTTTCCTACGAGCAGTACTTC. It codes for CATSREAFSYEQYF. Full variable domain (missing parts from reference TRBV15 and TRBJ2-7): DAMVIQNPRYQVTQFGKPVTLSCSQTLNHNVMYWYQQKSSQAPKLLFHYYDKDFNNEADTPDNFQSRRPNTSFCFLDIRSPGLGDTAMYLCATSREAFSYEQYFGPGTRLTVT.

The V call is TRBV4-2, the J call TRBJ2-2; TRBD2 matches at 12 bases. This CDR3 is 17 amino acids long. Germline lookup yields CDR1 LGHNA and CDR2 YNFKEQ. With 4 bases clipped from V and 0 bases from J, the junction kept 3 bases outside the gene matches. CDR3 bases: TGTGCCAGCAGCCGGACTAGCGGGGTATCGAACACCGGGGAGCTGTTTTTT. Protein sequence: CASSRTSGVSNTGELFF.

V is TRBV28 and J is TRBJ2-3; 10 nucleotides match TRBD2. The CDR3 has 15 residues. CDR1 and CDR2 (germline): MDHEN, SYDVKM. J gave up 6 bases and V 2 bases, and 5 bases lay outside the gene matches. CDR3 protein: CASSLRAGGPDTQYF. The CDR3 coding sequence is TGTGCCAGCAGTTTAAGAGCGGGAGGGCCTGATACGCAGTATTTT. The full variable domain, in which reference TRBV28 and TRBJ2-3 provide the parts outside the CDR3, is DVKVTQSSRYLVKRTGEKVFLECVQDMDHENMFWYRQDPGLGLRLIYFSYDVKMKEKGDIPEGYSVSREKKERFSLILESASTNQTSMYLCASSLRAGGPDTQYFGPGTRLTVL.

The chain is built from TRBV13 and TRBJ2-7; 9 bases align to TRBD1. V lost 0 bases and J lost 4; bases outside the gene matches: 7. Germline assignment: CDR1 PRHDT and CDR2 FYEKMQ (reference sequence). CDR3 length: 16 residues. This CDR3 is CASSLGLGQGPYEQYF. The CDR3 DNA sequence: TGTGCCAGCAGCTTAGGCCTGGGACAGGGCCCATACGAGCAGTACTTC.

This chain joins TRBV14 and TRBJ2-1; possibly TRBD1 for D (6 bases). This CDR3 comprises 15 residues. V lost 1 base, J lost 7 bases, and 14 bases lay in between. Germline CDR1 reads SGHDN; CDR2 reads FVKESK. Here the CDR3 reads CASSQGWGQGNEQFF. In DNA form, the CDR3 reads TGTGCCAGCAGCCAAGGCTGGGGGCAAGGGAATGAGCAGTTCTTC.

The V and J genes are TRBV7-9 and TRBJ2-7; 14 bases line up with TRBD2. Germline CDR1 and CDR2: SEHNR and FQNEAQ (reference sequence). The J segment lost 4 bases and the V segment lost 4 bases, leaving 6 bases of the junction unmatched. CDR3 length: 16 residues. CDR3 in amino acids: CASSSPGTSGRYEQYF. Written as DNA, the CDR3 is TGTGCCAGCAGCTCCCCCGGGACTAGCGGGAGATACGAGCAGTACTTC. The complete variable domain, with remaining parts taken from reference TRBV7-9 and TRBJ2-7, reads DTGVSQNPRHKITKRGQNVTFRCDPISEHNRLYWYRQTLGQGPEFLTYFQNEAQLEKSRLLSDRFSAERPKGSFSTLEIQRTEQGDSAMYLCASSSPGTSGRYEQYFGPGTRLTVT.

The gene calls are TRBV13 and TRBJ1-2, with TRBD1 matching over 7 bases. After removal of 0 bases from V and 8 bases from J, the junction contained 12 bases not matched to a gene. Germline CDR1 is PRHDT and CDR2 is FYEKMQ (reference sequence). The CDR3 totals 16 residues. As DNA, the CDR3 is TGTGCCAGCAGCTTAGGAAGGGCAGACAGGGCATGGGGCTACACCTTC. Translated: CASSLGRADRAWGYTF.

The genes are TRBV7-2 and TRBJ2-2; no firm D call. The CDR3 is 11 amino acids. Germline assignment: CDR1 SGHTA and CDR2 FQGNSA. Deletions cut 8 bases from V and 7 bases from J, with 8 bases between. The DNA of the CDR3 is TGTGCCAGCCTCTACAGCGGGGAGCTGTTTTTT. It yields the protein CASLYSGELFF.

CDR3 protein: CASSQVKSGDTQYF. The CDR3 DNA reads TGCGCCAGCAGCCAAGTCAAATCGGGAGATACGCAGTATTTT. The rearrangement links TRBV4-1 to TRBJ2-3; D remains ambiguous. Germline V gives CDR1 MGHRA, CDR2 YSYEKL. The V gene lost 1 base and the J gene lost 5 bases, with 10 bases spanning the gap. The CDR3 has 14 residues.

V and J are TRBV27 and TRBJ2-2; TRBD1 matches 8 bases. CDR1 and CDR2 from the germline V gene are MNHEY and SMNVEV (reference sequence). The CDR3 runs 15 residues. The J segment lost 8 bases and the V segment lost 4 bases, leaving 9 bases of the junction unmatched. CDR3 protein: CASSSLDREAGELFF. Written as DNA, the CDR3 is TGTGCCAGCAGTTCCCTGGACAGGGAAGCAGGGGAGCTGTTTTTT.

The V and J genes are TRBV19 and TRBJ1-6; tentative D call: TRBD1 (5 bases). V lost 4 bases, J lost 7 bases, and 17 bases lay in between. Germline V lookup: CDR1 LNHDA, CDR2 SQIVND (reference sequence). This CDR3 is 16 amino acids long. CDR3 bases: TGTGCCAGTAGTACTTTCCTCGGGACCCGGAATTCACCCCTCCACTTT. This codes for CASSTFLGTRNSPLHF.

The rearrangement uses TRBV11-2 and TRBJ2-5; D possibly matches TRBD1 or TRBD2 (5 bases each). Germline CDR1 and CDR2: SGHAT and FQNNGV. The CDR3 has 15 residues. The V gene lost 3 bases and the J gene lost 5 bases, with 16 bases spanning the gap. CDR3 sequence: CASSLGYEGSETQYF. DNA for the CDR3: TGTGCCAGCAGCTTGGGGTATGAGGGGTCGGAGACCCAGTACTTC.

The CDR3 loop reads CASNQGSEYNEQFF. CDR3 sequence (DNA): TGTGCCAGCAACCAAGGGTCGGAATACAATGAGCAGTTCTTC. This chain joins TRBV6-5 and TRBJ2-1; D not resolved. Germline V gene lookup returns CDR1 MNHEY and CDR2 SVGAGI. Trimming took off 7 bases at V and 4 bases at J, with 14 bases between the two ends. The CDR3 has 14 residues.

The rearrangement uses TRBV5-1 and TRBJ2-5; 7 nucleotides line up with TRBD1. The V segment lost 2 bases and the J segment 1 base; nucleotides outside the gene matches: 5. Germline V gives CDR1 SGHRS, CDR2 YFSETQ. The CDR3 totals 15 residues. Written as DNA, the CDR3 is TGCGCCAGCAGCTTTACCGACAGGGTCCAAGAGACCCAGTACTTC. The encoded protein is CASSFTDRVQETQYF.

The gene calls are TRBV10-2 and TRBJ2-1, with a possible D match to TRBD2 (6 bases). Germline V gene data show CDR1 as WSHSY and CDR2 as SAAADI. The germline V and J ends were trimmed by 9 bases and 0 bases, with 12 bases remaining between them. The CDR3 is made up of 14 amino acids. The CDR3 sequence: CASASANSYNEQFF. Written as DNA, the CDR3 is TGCGCCAGTGCTAGCGCCAACTCCTACAATGAGCAGTTCTTC.

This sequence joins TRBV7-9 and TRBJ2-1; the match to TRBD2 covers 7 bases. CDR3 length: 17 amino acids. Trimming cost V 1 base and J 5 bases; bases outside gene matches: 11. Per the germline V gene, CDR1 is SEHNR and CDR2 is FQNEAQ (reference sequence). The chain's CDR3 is CASSLGLGRARHNEQFF. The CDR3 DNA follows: TGTGCCAGCAGCTTAGGGTTGGGGAGGGCCAGACACAATGAGCAGTTCTTC.

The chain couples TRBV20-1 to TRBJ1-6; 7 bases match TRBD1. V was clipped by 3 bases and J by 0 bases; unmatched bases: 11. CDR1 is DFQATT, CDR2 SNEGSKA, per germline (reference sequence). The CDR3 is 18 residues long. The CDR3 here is CSARGGRGQSSYNSPLHF. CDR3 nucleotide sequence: TGCAGTGCTAGGGGGGGGAGGGGACAGAGCTCCTATAATTCACCCCTCCACTTT.

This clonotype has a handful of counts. CDR3 protein: CASSSRGGSSTDTQYF. CDR3 nucleotides: TGTGCCAGCAGTTCCCGAGGGGGGTCTAGCACAGATACGCAGTATTTT. The J gene is TRBJ2-3, the V gene TRBV12-3 or TRBV12-4; either TRBD1 or TRBD2 may supply D (6 bases each). This CDR3 region has 16 residues. V was pared by 4 bases and J by 0 bases, with 14 bases between.

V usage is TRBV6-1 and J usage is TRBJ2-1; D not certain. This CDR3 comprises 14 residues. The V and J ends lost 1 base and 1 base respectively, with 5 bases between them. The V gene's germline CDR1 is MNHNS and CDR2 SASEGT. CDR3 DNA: TGTGCCAGCAGTGAAGACGGATCCTACAATGAGCAGTTCTTC. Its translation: CASSEDGSYNEQFF.

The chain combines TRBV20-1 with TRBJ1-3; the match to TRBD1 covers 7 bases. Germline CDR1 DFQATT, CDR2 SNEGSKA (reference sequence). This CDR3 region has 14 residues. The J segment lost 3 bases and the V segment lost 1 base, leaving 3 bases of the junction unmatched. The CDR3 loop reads CSARGGQSGNTIYF. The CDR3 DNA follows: TGCAGTGCTAGAGGGGGACAGAGTGGAAACACCATATATTTT.

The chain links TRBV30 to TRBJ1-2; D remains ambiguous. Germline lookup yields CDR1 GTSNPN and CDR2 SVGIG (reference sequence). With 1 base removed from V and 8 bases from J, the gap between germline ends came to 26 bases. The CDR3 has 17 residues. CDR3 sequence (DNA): TGTGCCTGGAGTGGAGTGTACGGGGAGGGATCCTTTAAGGGCTACACCTTC. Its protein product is CAWSGVYGEGSFKGYTF.

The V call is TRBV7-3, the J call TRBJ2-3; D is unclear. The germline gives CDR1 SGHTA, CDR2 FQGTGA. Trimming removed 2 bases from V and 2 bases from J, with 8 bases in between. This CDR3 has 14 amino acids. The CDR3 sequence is CASSLQAPTDTQYF. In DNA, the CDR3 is TGTGCCAGCAGCTTACAGGCTCCCACAGATACGCAGTATTTT.

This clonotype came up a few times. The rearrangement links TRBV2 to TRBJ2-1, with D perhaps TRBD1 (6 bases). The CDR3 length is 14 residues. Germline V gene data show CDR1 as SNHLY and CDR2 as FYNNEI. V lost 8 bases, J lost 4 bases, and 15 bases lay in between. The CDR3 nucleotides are TGTGCCAGCTCCTCGGGACAAGGGTACAATGAGCAGTTCTTC. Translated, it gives CASSSGQGYNEQFF.

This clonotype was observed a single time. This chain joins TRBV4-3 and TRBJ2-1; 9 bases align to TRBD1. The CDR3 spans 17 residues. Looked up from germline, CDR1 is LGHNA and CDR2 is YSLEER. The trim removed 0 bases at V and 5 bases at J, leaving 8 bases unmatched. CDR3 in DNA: TGCGCCAGCAGCCAAGACCCCGGGACAGGGTACGACAATGAGCAGTTCTTC. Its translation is CASSQDPGTGYDNEQFF.

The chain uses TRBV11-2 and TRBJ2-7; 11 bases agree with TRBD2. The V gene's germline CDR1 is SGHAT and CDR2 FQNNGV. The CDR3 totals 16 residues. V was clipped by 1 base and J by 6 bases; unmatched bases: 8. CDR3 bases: TGTGCCAGCAGCTTAGGTCCCAAACTAGCGGGAGTCGAGCAGTACTTC. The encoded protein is CASSLGPKLAGVEQYF.

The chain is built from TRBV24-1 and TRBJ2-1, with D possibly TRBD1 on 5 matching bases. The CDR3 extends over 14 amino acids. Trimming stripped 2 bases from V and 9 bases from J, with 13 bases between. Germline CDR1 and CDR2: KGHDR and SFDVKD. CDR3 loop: CATSDSGSGAEQFF. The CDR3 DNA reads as TGTGCCACCAGTGATTCAGGGTCTGGTGCTGAGCAGTTCTTC.